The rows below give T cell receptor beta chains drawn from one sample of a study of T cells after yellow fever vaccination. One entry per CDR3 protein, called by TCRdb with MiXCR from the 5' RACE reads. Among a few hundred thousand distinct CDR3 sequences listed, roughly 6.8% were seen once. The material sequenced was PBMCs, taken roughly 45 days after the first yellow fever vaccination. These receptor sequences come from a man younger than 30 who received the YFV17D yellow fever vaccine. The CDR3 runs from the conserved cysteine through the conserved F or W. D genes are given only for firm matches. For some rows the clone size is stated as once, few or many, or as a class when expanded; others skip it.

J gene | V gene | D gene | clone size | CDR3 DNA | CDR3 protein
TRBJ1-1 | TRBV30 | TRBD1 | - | TGTGCCTGCCCCAAGGGCCAGGGGGGGACTGAAGCTTTCTTT | CACPKGQGGTEAFF
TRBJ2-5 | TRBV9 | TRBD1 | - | TGTGCCAGCAGCGTAGGACAGGGTTTGGAGACCCAGTACTTC | CASSVGQGLETQYF
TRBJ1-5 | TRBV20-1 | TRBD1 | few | TGCAGTGCTAGAGGACAGGGATCGGTCGATAGCAATCAGCCCCAGCATTTT | CSARGQGSVDSNQPQHF
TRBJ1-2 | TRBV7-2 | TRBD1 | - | TGTGCCAGCAGCCATGGACAGGGCCTACACTATGGCTACACCTTC | CASSHGQGLHYGYTF
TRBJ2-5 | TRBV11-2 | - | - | TGTGCCAGCAACATAGGGGGGGTAGAGACCCAGTACTTC | CASNIGGVETQYF
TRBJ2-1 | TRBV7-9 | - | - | TGTGCCAGCAGCTTTCTGGCTGGCTCCTACAATGAGCAGTTCTTC | CASSFLAGSYNEQFF
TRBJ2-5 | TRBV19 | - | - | TGTGCCAGTAGTACAAAAAGGAGACAGGTCCCAGAGACCCAGTACTTC | CASSTKRRQVPETQYF
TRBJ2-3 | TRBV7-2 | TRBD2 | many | TGTGCCAGCAGCTCCAGGACTAGCGGGTACTCAGATACGCAGTATTTT | CASSSRTSGYSDTQYF
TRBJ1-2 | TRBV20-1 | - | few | TGCAGTGCTAGCCGCCCCAGTTTCGGATACTATGGCTACACCTTC | CSASRPSFGYYGYTF
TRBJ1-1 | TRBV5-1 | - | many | TGCGCCAGCAGCCGACAGCAGGGGTGGGGTGAAGCTTTCTTT | CASSRQQGWGEAFF
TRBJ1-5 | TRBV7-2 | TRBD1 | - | TGTGCCAGCAGCTCGAGGACAGGGCTTTATCAGCCCCAGCATTTT | CASSSRTGLYQPQHF
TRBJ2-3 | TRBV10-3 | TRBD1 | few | TGTGCCATCGGGCAGGACAGGGGCACAGATACGCAGTATTTT | CAIGQDRGTDTQYF
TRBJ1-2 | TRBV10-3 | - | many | TGTGCCATCAACCCCGACGGATCCAACTATGGCTACACCTTC | CAINPDGSNYGYTF
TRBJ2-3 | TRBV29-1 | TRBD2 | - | TGCAGCGCACGACTAGCGGGGGGTTTAGCGCAGTATTTT | CSARLAGGLAQYF
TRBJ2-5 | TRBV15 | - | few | TGTGCCACCAGGGGGGTGGCGAGAGAGACCCAGTACTTC | CATRGVARETQYF
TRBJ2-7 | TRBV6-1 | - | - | TGTGCCAGCAGGTCCCCACGGAGCTCCTACTCCTACGAGCAGTACTTC | CASRSPRSSYSYEQYF
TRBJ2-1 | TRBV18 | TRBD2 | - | TGTGCCAGCTCAGGGACTAGCGACAATGAGCAGTTCTTC | CASSGTSDNEQFF
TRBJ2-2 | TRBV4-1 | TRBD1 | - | TGCGCCAGCGCTATCCGGGACAGGGTCACCAGGGAGCTGTTTTTT | CASAIRDRVTRELFF
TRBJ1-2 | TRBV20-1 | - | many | TGCAGTGCTCAGACAGGCCATTTCTATGGCTACACCTTC | CSAQTGHFYGYTF
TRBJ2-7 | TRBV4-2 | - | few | TGTGCCAGCAGCCGCGACTCAGGAGATTACGAGCAGTACTTC | CASSRDSGDYEQYF